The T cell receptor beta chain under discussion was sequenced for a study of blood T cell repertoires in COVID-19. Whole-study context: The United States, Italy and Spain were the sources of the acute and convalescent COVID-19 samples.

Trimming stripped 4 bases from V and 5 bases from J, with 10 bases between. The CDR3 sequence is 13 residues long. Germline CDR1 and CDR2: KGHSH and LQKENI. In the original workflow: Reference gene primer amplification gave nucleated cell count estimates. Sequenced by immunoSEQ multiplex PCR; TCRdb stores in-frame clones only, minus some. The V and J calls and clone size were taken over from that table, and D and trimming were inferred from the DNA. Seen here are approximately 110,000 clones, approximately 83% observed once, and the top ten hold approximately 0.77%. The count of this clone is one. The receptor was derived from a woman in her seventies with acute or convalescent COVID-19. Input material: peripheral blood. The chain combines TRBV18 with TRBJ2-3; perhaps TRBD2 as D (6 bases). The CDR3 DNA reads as TGTGCCAGCTCACGGAAGGGAGGAGATACGCAGTATTTT. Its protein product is CASSRKGGDTQYF.